This TCR beta chain was recorded in a study of cytomegalovirus exposure and HLA in healthy donors. For the study at large: It was reported in a later analysis that the same platform had been used for the roughly 130 validation repertoires as for the approximately 670 first-cohort repertoires. Findings and caveats of the study: Many donors carried some public TCRs, although rarity characterized most TCR sequences. Overall, about 160 TCR beta chains were annotated as cytomegalovirus-associated.

About this clone itself: What it binds is not known.

The donors were in the roughly 110-subject validation cohort, distinct from the approximately 610-subject first cohort. The CDR3 is made up of 15 amino acids. Germline CDR1 is MGHRA and CDR2 is YSYEKL. V was clipped by 4 bases and J by 0 bases, with 10 bases between them. Clones were sequenced by immunoSEQ multiplex PCR, and TCRdb holds only the in-frame ones, with some missing. The table lists roughly 68,000 clones, around 97% of them singletons. The chain carries TRBV4-1 and TRBJ1-3; a weak D match, TRBD1 (6 bases). This clonotype was obtained from a man younger than 35 in good health and CMV-seronegative. Material: PBMCs. CDR3 in amino acids: CASSLQGFSGNTIYF. The DNA for the CDR3 is TGCGCCAGCAGCCTACAGGGATTCTCTGGAAACACCATATATTTT.